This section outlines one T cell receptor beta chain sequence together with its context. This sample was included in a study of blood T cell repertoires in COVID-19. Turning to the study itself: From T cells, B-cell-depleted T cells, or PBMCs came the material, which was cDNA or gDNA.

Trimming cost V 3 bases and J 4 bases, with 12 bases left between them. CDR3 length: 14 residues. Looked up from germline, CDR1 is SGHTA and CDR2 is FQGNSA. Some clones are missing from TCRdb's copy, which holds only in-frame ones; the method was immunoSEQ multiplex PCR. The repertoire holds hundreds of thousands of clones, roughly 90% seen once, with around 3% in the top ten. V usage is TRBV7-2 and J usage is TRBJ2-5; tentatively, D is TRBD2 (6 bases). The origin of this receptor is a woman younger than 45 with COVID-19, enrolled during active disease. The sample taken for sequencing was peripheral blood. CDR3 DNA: TGTGCCAGCAGCTTCGGAGGAGGGACAGAGACCCAGTACTTC. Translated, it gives CASSFGGGTETQYF.